This entry lists 24 T cell receptor beta chains sequenced from one sample in a study of identical twins. TCRdb re-called the 5' RACE reads through MiXCR, storing one row per CDR3 protein. The sample lists roughly 720,000 distinct CDR3 sequences, roughly 20% occurring once. This same sample was also part of a study on T cells expressing NK-cell markers.

Sequencing input: PBMCs. These TCRs come from a woman aged 18-29 years in good health.

This clonotype was observed once. This chain connects TRBV30 to TRBJ2-1, with TRBD2 matching 12 bases. J was trimmed by 7 bases and V by 4 bases; bases with no gene match: 8. Germline V gives CDR1 GTSNPN, CDR2 SVGIG (reference sequence). The CDR3 has 15 residues. The CDR3 DNA follows: TGTGCCTGGACTTTTGGGACTAGCGGGTGGAATGAGCAGTTCTTC. Protein sequence: CAWTFGTSGWNEQFF.

The chain joins TRBV12-3 or TRBV12-4 to TRBJ2-3, with TRBD2 matching over 7 bases. Germline trimming cut 7 bases from V and 6 bases from J; bases unmatched to any gene: 4. This CDR3 region has 12 residues. CDR3 DNA: TGTGCCAGCACATGGGGGGGGGATACGCAGTATTTT. This encodes CASTWGGDTQYF.

This clonotype was seen only a few times. V is TRBV7-9 and J is TRBJ2-7; D gene ambiguous. Trimming took off 5 bases at V and 3 bases at J, with 11 bases between the two ends. Germline values: CDR1 SEHNR, CDR2 FQNEAQ (reference sequence). CDR3 length equals 13 residues. CDR3 DNA: TGTGCCAGCAGCACCACTCCCGGCTACGAGCAGTACTTC. This translates into CASSTTPGYEQYF.

The chain combines TRBV19 with TRBJ1-3, with 7 bases that match TRBD1. The germline gives CDR1 LNHDA, CDR2 SQIVND (reference sequence). This CDR3 contains 13 residues. The J segment lost 0 bases and the V segment lost 10 bases, leaving 3 bases of the junction unmatched. DNA for the CDR3: TGTGCCACTGGACAGGACTCTGGAAACACCATATATTTT. It codes for CATGQDSGNTIYF.

The genes are TRBV9 and TRBJ1-1, with a weak D call TRBD1 (5 bases). Trimming cost V 0 bases and J 2 bases, with 8 bases left between them. CDR1 and CDR2 (germline): SGDLS, YYNGEE. The CDR3 consists of 14 residues. CDR3 nucleotides: TGTGCCAGCAGCGTAGCTGGGGACAACACTGAAGCTTTCTTT. Residues: CASSVAGDNTEAFF.

The chain joins TRBV9 to TRBJ2-7, with D tentatively TRBD1 (6 bases). V shed 7 bases and J shed 2 bases, with 13 bases lying between them. The CDR3 is 13 residues long. Looked up from germline, CDR1 is SGDLS and CDR2 is YYNGEE. The CDR3 sequence: CASGRTAAYEQYF. The CDR3 DNA reads as TGTGCCAGCGGGCGGACAGCCGCCTACGAGCAGTACTTC.

This clonotype was seen more than once but under ten times. V is TRBV5-5 and J is TRBJ2-3, with a possible D match to TRBD2 (7 bases). V shed 4 bases and J shed 4 bases, with 13 bases lying between them. CDR1 SGHKS and CDR2 YYEKEE come from the germline V gene (reference sequence). The CDR3 spans 14 residues. CDR3 residues: CASSRGGASDTQYF. DNA of the CDR3: TGTGCCAGCAGCAGAGGGGGGGCATCAGATACGCAGTATTTT.

V usage is TRBV7-2 and J usage is TRBJ2-3, with 14 bases aligning to TRBD2. The germline gives CDR1 SGHTA, CDR2 FQGNSA. The trim removed 0 bases at V and 7 bases at J, leaving 9 bases unmatched. The CDR3 sequence is 18 residues long. In nucleotides, the CDR3 is TGTGCCAGCAGCTTAGCGCCCGGGACTAGCGGGAGAGCACATACGCAGTATTTT. Its protein product is CASSLAPGTSGRAHTQYF.

The genes are TRBV6-5 and TRBJ2-1; 7 bases agree with TRBD1. V trimming: 0 bases; J trimming: 7 bases; junction bases outside the gene matches: 9. Germline lookup yields CDR1 MNHEY and CDR2 SVGAGI. The CDR3 length is 16 residues. This CDR3 is CASSYSRQGRGNEQFF. The CDR3 coding sequence is TGTGCCAGCAGTTACTCCCGCCAGGGCAGGGGGAATGAGCAGTTCTTC.

The genes are TRBV27 and TRBJ2-3; TRBD1 is a possible D gene (5 bases). Trimming removed 8 bases at V and 0 bases at J, with 12 bases between. The CDR3 loop spans 14 amino acids. CDR1 is MNHEY, CDR2 SMNVEV, per germline (reference sequence). In nucleotides, the CDR3 is TGTGCCAGCCGAAACAGGCCTAGCACAGATACGCAGTATTTT. It is translated as CASRNRPSTDTQYF.

This clonotype was counted a few times. The chain links TRBV20-1 to TRBJ1-1; D is uncertain. This CDR3 is built from 13 residues. CDR1 is DFQATT and CDR2 is SNEGSKA in the germline V gene (reference sequence). V was cut by 3 bases and J by 0 bases, with 8 bases left in between. The CDR3 sequence is CSASNPLNTEAFF. CDR3 in DNA: TGCAGTGCTAGTAACCCATTGAACACTGAAGCTTTCTTT.

This chain links TRBV7-2 with TRBJ2-7; D possibly matches TRBD1 or TRBD2 (6 bases each). The V gene lost 2 bases and the J gene lost 5 bases, with 16 bases spanning the gap. The CDR3 length is 15 residues. Germline V gene sequence: CDR1 SGHTA, CDR2 FQGNSA. The CDR3 loop reads CASSLTLSGADEQYF. The DNA for the CDR3 is TGTGCCAGCAGCTTAACTCTATCGGGGGCCGACGAGCAGTACTTC. The full variable domain, with the rest looked up from reference TRBV7-2 and TRBJ2-7, is GAGVSQSPSNKVTEKGKDVELRCDPISGHTALYWYRQSLGQGLEFLIYFQGNSAPDKSGLPSDRFSAERTGGSVSTLTIQRTQQEDSAVYLCASSLTLSGADEQYFGPGTRLTVT.

The table lists this clonotype with a few counts. The chain employs TRBV10-1 and TRBJ2-7; D perhaps matches TRBD1 (6 bases). Deletions cut 5 bases from V and 6 bases from J, with 11 bases between. Germline-derived CDR1 and CDR2 are WNHNN and SYGVQD (reference sequence). CDR3 length: 12 residues. This CDR3 reads CASSQTGREQYF. The CDR3 nucleotides read TGCGCCAGCAGTCAAACAGGGCGCGAGCAGTACTTC.

J is TRBJ2-7 and V is TRBV12-3 or TRBV12-4; D perhaps matches TRBD2 (6 bases). The ends were cut back, 1 base at V and 6 bases at J, with 13 bases in the middle. This CDR3 has 14 residues. The CDR3 region has the DNA TGTGCCAGCAGTTTAGGGTCTTTGGGGGGCGAGCAGTACTTC. It encodes CASSLGSLGGEQYF.

In this sample, this clonotype turned up a few times. The V call is TRBV20-1, the J call TRBJ2-5; TRBD1 aligns across 7 bases. The CDR3 extends over 15 amino acids. Looked up from germline, CDR1 is DFQATT and CDR2 is SNEGSKA (reference sequence). The ends lost 5 bases at V and 1 base at J; junction bases unmatched: 10. The CDR3 region is CSAPKGASAQETQYF. In DNA, the CDR3 is TGCAGTGCTCCCAAGGGGGCCAGCGCCCAAGAGACCCAGTACTTC.

This clonotype turned up a few times. V is TRBV7-2 and J is TRBJ2-7; no firm D call. The CDR3 is made up of 14 amino acids. From germline, CDR1 is SGHTA and CDR2 FQGNSA. The germline V and J ends were trimmed by 4 bases and 3 bases, with 13 bases remaining between them. The CDR3 DNA is TGTGCCAGCAGCTCCATGCCCTCCTTCTACGAGCAGTACTTC. Protein product: CASSSMPSFYEQYF.

This clonotype was recorded a few times. CDR3 region: CASKGVSYNSPLHF. In DNA form, the CDR3 reads TGTGCCAGCAAGGGAGTCTCCTATAATTCACCCCTCCACTTT. This chain links TRBV27 with TRBJ1-6; D is unclear. From germline, CDR1 is MNHEY and CDR2 SMNVEV (reference sequence). The CDR3 consists of 14 residues. The V gene lost 7 bases and the J gene lost 0 bases, with 7 bases spanning the gap.

The rearrangement joins TRBV6-2 or TRBV6-3 to TRBJ1-4; tentatively, D is TRBD1 (5 bases). Germline CDR1 reads MNHEY; CDR2 reads SVGEGT. The V and J ends lost 6 bases and 6 bases respectively, with 11 bases between them. This CDR3 region has 13 residues. For the CDR3, the DNA is TGTGCCAGCAGAACAGGCAGGGATGAAAAACTGTTTTTT. Translating it yields CASRTGRDEKLFF.

This clonotype was recorded a few times. The chain uses TRBV5-1 and TRBJ1-4, with D maybe TRBD1 (6 bases). CDR1 and CDR2 from the germline V gene are SGHRS and YFSETQ. V lost 2 bases, J lost 8 bases, and 13 bases lay in between. The CDR3 is made up of 14 amino acids. CDR3 DNA sequence: TGCGCCAGCAGCTTTGGCAGGGGTACGGAAAAACTGTTTTTT. Protein sequence: CASSFGRGTEKLFF.

This chain links TRBV12-3 or TRBV12-4 with TRBJ2-7, with a tentative D call TRBD2 (7 bases). Trimming pared 5 bases from V and 0 bases from J, leaving 14 bases between. CDR3 length: 15 residues. In DNA, the CDR3 is TGTGCCAGCAGTCTGGGGGGGGCCGACTCCTACGAGCAGTACTTC. It codes for CASSLGGADSYEQYF.

This sequence joins TRBV20-1 and TRBJ2-7, with D perhaps matching TRBD1 or TRBD2 (6 bases each). The V gene's germline CDR1 is DFQATT and CDR2 SNEGSKA (reference sequence). V shed 6 bases and J shed 5 bases, with 14 bases lying between them. The CDR3 covers 12 residues. The CDR3 DNA reads TGCAGTGCGGGAAGGGGGGCCGACGAGCAGTACTTC. This encodes CSAGRGADEQYF.

The chain combines TRBV18 with TRBJ1-2; perhaps TRBD1 as D (5 bases). This CDR3 has 14 amino acids. Deletions cut 6 bases from V and 0 bases from J, with 11 bases between. Germline CDR1 reads KGHSH; CDR2 reads LQKENI. Here the CDR3 reads CASSPDRTNYGYTF. CDR3 DNA sequence: TGTGCCAGCTCTCCCGACAGAACTAACTATGGCTACACCTTC.

In this sample, this clonotype turned up a few times. This chain uses TRBV7-9 with TRBJ2-7; the match to TRBD2 covers 14 bases. Trimming took 5 bases from V and 6 from J; bases not matched to a gene: 6. Germline V gene sequence: CDR1 SEHNR, CDR2 FQNEAQ (reference sequence). The CDR3 is made up of 15 amino acids. The CDR3 nucleotides are TGTGCCAGCAGCCCACCAGGACTAGCGGGAGGCGAGCAGTACTTC. It specifies CASSPPGLAGGEQYF.

The chain joins TRBV9 to TRBJ2-3; 11 bases are a match to TRBD2. CDR1 is SGDLS and CDR2 is YYNGEE in the germline V gene. The V gene end was trimmed by 4 bases and the J gene end by 4 bases; junction bases not matched to a gene: 8. This CDR3 has 16 amino acids. The CDR3 nucleotides read TGTGCCAGCAGCCCAATAGCGGGAGGGCCCGCAGATACGCAGTATTTT. It is translated as CASSPIAGGPADTQYF.